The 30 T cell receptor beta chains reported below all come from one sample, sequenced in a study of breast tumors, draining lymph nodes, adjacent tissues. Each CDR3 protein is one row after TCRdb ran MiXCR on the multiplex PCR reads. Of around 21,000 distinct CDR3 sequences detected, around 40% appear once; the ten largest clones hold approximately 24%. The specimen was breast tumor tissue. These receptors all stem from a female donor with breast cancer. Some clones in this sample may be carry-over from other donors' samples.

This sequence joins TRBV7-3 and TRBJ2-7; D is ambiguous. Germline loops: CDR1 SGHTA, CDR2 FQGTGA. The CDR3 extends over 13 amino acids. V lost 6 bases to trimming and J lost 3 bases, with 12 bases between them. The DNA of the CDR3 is TGTGCCAGCAGATTCGAACCTGGCTACGAGCAGTACTTC. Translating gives CASRFEPGYEQYF.

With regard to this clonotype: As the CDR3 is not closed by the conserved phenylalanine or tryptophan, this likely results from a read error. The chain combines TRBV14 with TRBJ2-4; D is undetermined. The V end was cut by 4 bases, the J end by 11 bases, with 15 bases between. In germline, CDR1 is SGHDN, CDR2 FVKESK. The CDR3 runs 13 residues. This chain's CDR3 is CASSLNGIRVQYS. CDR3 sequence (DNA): TGTGCCAGCAGCCTCAATGGGATTAGGGTTCAGTACTCC.

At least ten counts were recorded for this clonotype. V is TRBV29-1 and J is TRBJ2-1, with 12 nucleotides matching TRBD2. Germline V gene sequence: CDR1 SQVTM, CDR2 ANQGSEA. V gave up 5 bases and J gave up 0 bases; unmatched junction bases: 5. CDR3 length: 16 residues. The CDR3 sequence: CSVPGLAGGSYNEQFF. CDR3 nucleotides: TGCAGCGTTCCGGGACTAGCGGGCGGCTCCTACAATGAGCAGTTCTTC.

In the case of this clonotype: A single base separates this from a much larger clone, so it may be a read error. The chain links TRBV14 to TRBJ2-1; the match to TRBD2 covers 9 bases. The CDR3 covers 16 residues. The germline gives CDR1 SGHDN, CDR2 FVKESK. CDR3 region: CASSQLLAGLYNAQFF. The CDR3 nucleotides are TGTGCCAGCAGCCAACTTCTAGCGGGACTGTACAATGCGCAGTTCTTC.

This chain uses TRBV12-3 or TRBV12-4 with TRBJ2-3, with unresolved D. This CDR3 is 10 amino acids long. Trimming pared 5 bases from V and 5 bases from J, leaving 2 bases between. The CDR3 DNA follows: TGTGCCAGCAGTGGAGATACGCAGTATTTT. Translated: CASSGDTQYF.

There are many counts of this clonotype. The CDR3 coding sequence is TGTGCCAGCAGCTTAGCTACGGGGAGCTCCTACGAGCAGTACTTC. This translates into CASSLATGSSYEQYF. The chain employs TRBV7-6 and TRBJ2-7; D perhaps matches TRBD2 (5 bases). Looked up from germline, CDR1 is SGHVS and CDR2 is FNYEAQ. With 0 bases removed from V and 0 bases from J, the gap between germline ends came to 9 bases. The CDR3 sequence is 15 residues long.

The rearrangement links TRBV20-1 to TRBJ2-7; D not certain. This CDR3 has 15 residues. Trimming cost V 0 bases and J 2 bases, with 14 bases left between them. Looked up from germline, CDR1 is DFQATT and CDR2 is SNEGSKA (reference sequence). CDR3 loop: CSARENSVRTYEQYF. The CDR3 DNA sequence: TGCAGTGCTAGAGAGAACTCAGTAAGGACCTACGAGCAGTACTTC.

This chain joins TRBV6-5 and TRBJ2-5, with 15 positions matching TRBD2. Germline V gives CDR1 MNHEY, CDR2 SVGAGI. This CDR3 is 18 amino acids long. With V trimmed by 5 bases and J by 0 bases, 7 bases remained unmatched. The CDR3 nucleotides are TGTGCCAGCAGTCGGACTAGCGGGAGGGCCGGGTACCAAGAGACCCAGTACTTC. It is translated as CASSRTSGRAGYQETQYF.

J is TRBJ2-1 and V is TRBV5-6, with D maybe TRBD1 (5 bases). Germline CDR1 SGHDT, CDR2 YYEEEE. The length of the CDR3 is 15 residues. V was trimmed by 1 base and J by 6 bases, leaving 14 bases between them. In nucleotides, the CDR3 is TGTGCCAGCAGCTTGTTAGGGGTGCTGGGCAATGAGCAGTTCTTC. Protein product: CASSLLGVLGNEQFF.

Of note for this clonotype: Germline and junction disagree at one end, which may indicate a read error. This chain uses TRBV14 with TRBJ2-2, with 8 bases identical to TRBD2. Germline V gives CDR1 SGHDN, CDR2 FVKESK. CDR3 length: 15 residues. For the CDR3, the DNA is TGTGCCAGCAGCCAAGAACGGGGGGGGTCCCGGGGACCTGTTTTT. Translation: CASSQERGGSRGPVF.

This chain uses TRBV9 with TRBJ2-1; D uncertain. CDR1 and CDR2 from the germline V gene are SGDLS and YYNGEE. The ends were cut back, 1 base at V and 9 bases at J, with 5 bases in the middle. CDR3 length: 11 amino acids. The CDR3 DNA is TGTGCCAGCAGCGTAACGGGTGAGCAGTTCTTC. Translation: CASSVTGEQFF.

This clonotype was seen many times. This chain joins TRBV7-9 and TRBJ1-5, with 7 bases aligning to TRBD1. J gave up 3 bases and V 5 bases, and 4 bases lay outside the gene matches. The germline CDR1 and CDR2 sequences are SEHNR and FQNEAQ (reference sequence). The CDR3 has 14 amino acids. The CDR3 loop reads CASSGGTDNQPQHF. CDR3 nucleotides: TGTGCCAGCAGCGGAGGGACAGACAATCAGCCCCAGCATTTT.

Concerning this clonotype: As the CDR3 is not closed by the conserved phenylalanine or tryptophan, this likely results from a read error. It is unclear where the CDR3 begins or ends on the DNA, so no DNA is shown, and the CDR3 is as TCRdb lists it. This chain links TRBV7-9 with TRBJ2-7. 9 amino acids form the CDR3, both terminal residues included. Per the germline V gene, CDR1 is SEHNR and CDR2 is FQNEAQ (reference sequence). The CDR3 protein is CASSFQDLL.

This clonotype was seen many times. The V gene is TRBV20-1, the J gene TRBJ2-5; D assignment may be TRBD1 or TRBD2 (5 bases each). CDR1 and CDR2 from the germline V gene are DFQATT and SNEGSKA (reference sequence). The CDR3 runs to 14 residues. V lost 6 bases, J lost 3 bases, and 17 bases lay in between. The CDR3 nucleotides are TGCAGTGCCCAACTGGTTGGGGGAAAAGAGACCCAGTACTTC. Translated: CSAQLVGGKETQYF.

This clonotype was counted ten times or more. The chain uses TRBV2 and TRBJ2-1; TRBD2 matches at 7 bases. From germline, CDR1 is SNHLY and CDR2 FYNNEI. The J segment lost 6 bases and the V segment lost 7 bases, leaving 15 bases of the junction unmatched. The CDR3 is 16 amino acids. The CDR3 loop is CASKGYKAGVFNEQFF. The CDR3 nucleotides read TGTGCCAGCAAGGGGTATAAGGCGGGGGTATTCAATGAGCAGTTCTTC. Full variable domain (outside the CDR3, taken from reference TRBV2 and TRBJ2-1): EPEVTQTPSHQVTQMGQEVILRCVPISNHLYFYWYRQILGQKVEFLVSFYNNEISEKSEIFDDQFSVERPDGSNFTLKIRSTKLEDSAMYFCASKGYKAGVFNEQFFGPGTRLTVL.

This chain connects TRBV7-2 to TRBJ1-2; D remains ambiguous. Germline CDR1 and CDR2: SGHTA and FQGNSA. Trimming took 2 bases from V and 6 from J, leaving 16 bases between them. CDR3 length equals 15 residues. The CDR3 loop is CASSLLFSNGDGYTF. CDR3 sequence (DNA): TGTGCCAGCAGCTTACTCTTTTCCAACGGTGATGGCTACACCTTC.

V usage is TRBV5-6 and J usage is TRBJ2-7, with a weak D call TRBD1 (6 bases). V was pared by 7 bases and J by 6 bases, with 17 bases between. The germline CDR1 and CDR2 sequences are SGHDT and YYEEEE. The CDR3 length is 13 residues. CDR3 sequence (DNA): TGTGCCAGCGAAGGGGGAGAGGTTGCCGAGCAGTACTTC. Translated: CASEGGEVAEQYF. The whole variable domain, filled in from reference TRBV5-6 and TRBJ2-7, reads DAGVTQSPTHLIKTRGQQVTLRCSPKSGHDTVSWYQQALGQGPQFIFQYYEEEERQRGNFPDRFSGHQFPNYSSELNVNALLLGDSALYLCASEGGEVAEQYFGPGTRLTVT.

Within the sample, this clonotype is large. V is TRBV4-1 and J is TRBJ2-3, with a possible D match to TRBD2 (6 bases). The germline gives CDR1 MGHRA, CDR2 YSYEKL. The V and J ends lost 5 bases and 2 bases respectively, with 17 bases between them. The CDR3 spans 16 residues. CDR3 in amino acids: CASSANAGPSTDTQYF. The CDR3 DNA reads TGCGCCAGCAGCGCGAACGCGGGACCATCCACAGATACGCAGTATTTT.

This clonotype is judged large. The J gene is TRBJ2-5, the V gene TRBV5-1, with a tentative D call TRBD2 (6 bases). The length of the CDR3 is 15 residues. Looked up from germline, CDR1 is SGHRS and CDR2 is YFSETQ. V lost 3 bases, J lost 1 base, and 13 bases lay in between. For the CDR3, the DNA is TGCGCCAGCAGCTCCGTTGCGGGGATCCAAGAGACCCAGTACTTC. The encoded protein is CASSSVAGIQETQYF. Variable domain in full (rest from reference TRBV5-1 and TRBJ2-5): KAGVTQTPRYLIKTRGQQVTLSCSPISGHRSVSWYQQTPGQGLQFLFEYFSETQRNKGNFPGRFSGRQFSNSRSEMNVSTLELGDSALYLCASSSVAGIQETQYFGPGTRLLVL.

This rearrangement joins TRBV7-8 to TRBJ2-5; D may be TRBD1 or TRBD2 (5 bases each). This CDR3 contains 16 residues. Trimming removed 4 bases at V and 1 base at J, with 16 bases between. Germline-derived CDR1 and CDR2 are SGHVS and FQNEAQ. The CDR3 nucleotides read TGTGCCAGCAGCTCTATGGGTGGGGGTTCCCAAGAGACCCAGTACTTC. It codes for CASSSMGGGSQETQYF.

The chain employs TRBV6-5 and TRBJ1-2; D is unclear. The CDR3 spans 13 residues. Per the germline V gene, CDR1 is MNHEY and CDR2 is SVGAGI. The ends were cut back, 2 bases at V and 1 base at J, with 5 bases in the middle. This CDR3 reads CASSYRHNYGYTF. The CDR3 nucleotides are TGTGCCAGCAGTTACAGGCATAACTATGGCTACACCTTC.

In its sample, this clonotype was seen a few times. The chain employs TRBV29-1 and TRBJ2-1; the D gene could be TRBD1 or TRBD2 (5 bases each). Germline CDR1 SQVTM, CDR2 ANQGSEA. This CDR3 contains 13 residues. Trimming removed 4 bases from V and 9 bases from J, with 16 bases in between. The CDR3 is CSVGGWEQREQFF. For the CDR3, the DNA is TGCAGCGTTGGGGGGTGGGAACAGCGTGAGCAGTTCTTC.

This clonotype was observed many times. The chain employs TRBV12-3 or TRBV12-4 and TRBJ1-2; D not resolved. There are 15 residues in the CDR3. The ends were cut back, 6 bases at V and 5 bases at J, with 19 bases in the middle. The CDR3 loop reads CASRHRETPVYGYTF. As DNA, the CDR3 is TGTGCCAGCAGGCACCGGGAGACCCCGGTTTATGGCTACACCTTC.

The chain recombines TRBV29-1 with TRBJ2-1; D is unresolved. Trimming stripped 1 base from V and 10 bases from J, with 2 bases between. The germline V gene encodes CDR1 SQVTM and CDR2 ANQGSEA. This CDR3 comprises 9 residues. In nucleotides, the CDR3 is TGCAGCGTTGAAGTGGAGCAGTTCTTC. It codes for CSVEVEQFF.

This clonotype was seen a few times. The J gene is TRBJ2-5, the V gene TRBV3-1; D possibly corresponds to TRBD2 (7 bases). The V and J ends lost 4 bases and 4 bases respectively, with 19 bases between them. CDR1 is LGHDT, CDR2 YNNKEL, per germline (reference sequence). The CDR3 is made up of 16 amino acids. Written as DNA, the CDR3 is TGTGCCAGCAGCCCGATTTCGGGGGGCGCGGGAGAGACCCAGTACTTC. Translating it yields CASSPISGGAGETQYF.

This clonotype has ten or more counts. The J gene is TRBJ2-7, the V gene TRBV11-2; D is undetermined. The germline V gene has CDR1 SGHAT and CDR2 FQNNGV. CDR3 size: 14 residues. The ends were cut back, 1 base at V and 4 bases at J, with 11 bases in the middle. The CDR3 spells CASSLAPTVYEQYF. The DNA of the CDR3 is TGTGCCAGCAGCTTAGCCCCGACTGTATACGAGCAGTACTTC.

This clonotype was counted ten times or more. The CDR3 nucleotides are TGTGCCAGCAGCTTCATGGGGGGGGCGTTCACAGATACGCAGTATTTT. The encoded protein is CASSFMGGAFTDTQYF. The chain couples TRBV7-8 to TRBJ2-3; possibly TRBD2 for D (7 bases). Trimming left V 3 bases short and J 2 bases short, with 15 bases between. The CDR3 length is 16 residues. Germline V gene sequence: CDR1 SGHVS, CDR2 FQNEAQ.

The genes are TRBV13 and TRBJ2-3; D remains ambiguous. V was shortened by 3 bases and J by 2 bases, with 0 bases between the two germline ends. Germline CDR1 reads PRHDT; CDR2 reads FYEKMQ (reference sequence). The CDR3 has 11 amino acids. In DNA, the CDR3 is TGTGCCAGCAGCTTCACAGATACGCAGTATTTT. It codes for CASSFTDTQYF.

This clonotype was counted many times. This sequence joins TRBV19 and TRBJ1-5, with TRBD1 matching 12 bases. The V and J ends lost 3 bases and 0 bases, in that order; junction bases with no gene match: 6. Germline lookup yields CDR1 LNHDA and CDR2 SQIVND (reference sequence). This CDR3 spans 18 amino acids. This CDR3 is CASSIRGQGAYSNQPQHF. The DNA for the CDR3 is TGTGCCAGTAGTATTCGGGGACAGGGGGCATATAGCAATCAGCCCCAGCATTTT.

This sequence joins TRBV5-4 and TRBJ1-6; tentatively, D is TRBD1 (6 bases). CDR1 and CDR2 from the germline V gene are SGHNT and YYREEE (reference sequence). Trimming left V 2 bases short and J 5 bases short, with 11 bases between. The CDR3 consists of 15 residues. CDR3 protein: CASSFGQLNNSPLHF. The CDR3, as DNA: TGTGCCAGCAGCTTCGGACAGCTCAATAATTCACCCCTCCACTTT.